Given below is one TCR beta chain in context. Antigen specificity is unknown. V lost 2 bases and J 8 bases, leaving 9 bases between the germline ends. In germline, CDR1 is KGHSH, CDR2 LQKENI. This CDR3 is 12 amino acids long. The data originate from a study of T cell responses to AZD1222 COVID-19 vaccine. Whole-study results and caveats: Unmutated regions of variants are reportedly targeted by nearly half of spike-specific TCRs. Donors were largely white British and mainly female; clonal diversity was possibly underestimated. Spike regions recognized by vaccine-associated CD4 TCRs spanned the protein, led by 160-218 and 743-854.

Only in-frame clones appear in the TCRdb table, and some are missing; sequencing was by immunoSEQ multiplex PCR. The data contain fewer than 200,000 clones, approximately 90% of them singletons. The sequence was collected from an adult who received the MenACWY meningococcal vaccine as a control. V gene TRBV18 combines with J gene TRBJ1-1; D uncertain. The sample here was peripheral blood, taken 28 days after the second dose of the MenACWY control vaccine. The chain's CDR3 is CASSPYEREAFF. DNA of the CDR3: TGTGCCAGCTCACCATATGAAAGGGAAGCTTTCTTT.